The 14 T cell receptor beta chains presented below share a single source sample, sequenced in a study of blood T cell repertoires in COVID-19. Profiled with immunoSEQ multiplex PCR; TCRdb holds only in-frame clones, not every one. The sample shows fewer than 200,000 clones, approximately 79% of them seen only once. Sequencing was done on a sample of PBMCs or T cells enriched from blood (not recorded which). These receptors were obtained from a man over 45 who had recovered from COVID-19.

The genes are TRBV5-1 and TRBJ1-2; 10 bases fit TRBD1. This CDR3 comprises 16 residues. Trimming cost V 7 bases and J 4 bases; bases outside gene matches: 13. CDR1 and CDR2 (germline): SGHRS, YFSETQ. CDR3 residues: CASRPGTGVAGYGYTF. Written as DNA, the CDR3 is TGCGCCAGCCGACCTGGGACAGGGGTTGCCGGCTATGGCTACACCTTC. Combining the CDR3 with reference TRBV5-1 and TRBJ1-2 gives the whole variable domain KAGVTQTPRYLIKTRGQQVTLSCSPISGHRSVSWYQQTPGQGLQFLFEYFSETQRNKGNFPGRFSGRQFSNSRSEMNVSTLELGDSALYLCASRPGTGVAGYGYTFGSGTRLTVV.

The chain joins TRBV18 to TRBJ1-6; TRBD1 matches at 10 bases. Germline lookup yields CDR1 KGHSH and CDR2 LQKENI. The V and J ends lost 3 bases and 10 bases, in that order; junction bases with no gene match: 3. CDR3 length equals 14 residues. The CDR3 DNA reads TGTGCCAGCTCACCCGGGACAGGGGCCTCACCCCTCCACTTT. Translating gives CASSPGTGASPLHF.

The V and J genes are TRBV3-1 (or the pseudogene TRBV3-2) and TRBJ1-1; possibly TRBD1 for D (5 bases). This CDR3 is 11 amino acids long. Germline CDR1 reads LGHDT; CDR2 reads YNNKEL (reference sequence). Deletions cut 2 bases from V and 11 bases from J, with 9 bases between. The DNA of the CDR3 is TGTGCCAGCAGCCAACAGGGAAGTGCTTTCTTT. Translating it yields CASSQQGSAFF.

This clone has a single count. The chain joins TRBV10-3 to TRBJ1-1, with D perhaps matching TRBD1 (5 bases). The CDR3 sequence is 15 residues long. Between the trimmed V and J ends, which lost 0 bases and 0 bases, there was a span of 8 bases. Per the germline V gene, CDR1 is ENHRY and CDR2 is SYGVKD. CDR3 sequence: CAISESQDLNTEAFF. The CDR3, as DNA: TGTGCCATCAGTGAGTCACAGGATTTGAACACTGAAGCTTTCTTT.

The chain uses TRBV4-1 and TRBJ1-4; tentative D call: TRBD1 (5 bases). V was clipped by 3 bases and J by 7 bases, with 12 bases between them. This CDR3 spans 14 amino acids. Per the germline V gene, CDR1 is MGHRA and CDR2 is YSYEKL. The DNA for the CDR3 is TGCGCCAGCAGCCATCAAGGACAAGGTGAAAAACTGTTTTTT. Amino acids: CASSHQGQGEKLFF.

V is TRBV18 and J is TRBJ1-5; D possibly corresponds to TRBD1 (5 bases). V lost 3 bases to trimming and J lost 4 bases, with 13 bases between them. The germline V gene has CDR1 KGHSH and CDR2 LQKENI. The CDR3 loop spans 15 amino acids. The CDR3 DNA reads TGTGCCAGCTCACCCGACAGAGCTTTAAATCAGCCCCAGCATTTT. This sequence encodes CASSPDRALNQPQHF.

This sequence joins TRBV14 and TRBJ1-6, with a weak D call TRBD1 (5 bases). The V gene's germline CDR1 is SGHDN and CDR2 FVKESK. The length of the CDR3 is 14 residues. Deletions cut 4 bases from V and 8 bases from J, with 12 bases between. CDR3: CASSRGGLDSPLHF. Here the CDR3 DNA reads TGTGCCAGCAGCCGCGGGGGTCTGGATTCACCCCTCCACTTT.

The chain recombines TRBV5-1 with TRBJ1-2, with 8 bases lining up with TRBD1. V lost 4 bases to trimming and J lost 2 bases; unmatched junction nucleotides: 7. The CDR3 runs 15 residues. Germline assignment: CDR1 SGHRS and CDR2 YFSETQ. The CDR3 here is CASSAGQGGNYGYTF. DNA of the CDR3: TGCGCCAGCAGCGCCGGACAGGGAGGGAACTATGGCTACACCTTC.

The CDR3 here is CATSDLSGAAVAKNIQYF. In DNA form, the CDR3 reads TGTGCCACCAGTGATTTGTCAGGGGCCGCGGTAGCCAAAAACATTCAGTACTTC. This sequence joins TRBV24-1 and TRBJ2-4, with a weak D call TRBD1 (6 bases). Per germline, CDR1 KGHDR and CDR2 SFDVKD. The CDR3 extends over 18 amino acids. Between the trimmed V and J ends, which lost 0 bases and 0 bases, there was a span of 14 bases.

This chain links TRBV18 with TRBJ1-4, with 8 bases matching TRBD1. The CDR3 is made up of 15 amino acids. J lost 5 bases, V lost 6 bases, and 8 bases had no gene match. CDR1 KGHSH and CDR2 LQKENI come from the germline V gene. CDR3 protein: CASSPRQGTNEKLFF. Written as DNA, the CDR3 is TGTGCCAGCTCCCCTAGACAGGGGACGAATGAAAAACTGTTTTTT.

V gene TRBV2 combines with J gene TRBJ1-1, with D uncertain. This CDR3 spans 14 amino acids. Trimming pared 1 base from V and 1 base from J, leaving 7 bases between. The germline gives CDR1 SNHLY, CDR2 FYNNEI. As DNA, the CDR3 is TGTGCCAGCAGTGAAGTCCGGGGGAACACTGAAGCTTTCTTT. Protein: CASSEVRGNTEAFF.

This clone has only one observation. This chain links TRBV2 with TRBJ1-5; D is undetermined. Trimming cost V 3 bases and J 1 base, with 10 bases left between them. Germline assignment: CDR1 SNHLY and CDR2 FYNNEI. The CDR3 sequence is 15 residues long. As DNA, the CDR3 is TGTGCCAGCAGTGATGACATGATAAGCAATCAGCCCCAGCATTTT. Residues: CASSDDMISNQPQHF.

The chain is built from TRBV27 and TRBJ2-7, with D perhaps TRBD1 (5 bases). V was shortened by 6 bases and J by 3 bases, with 9 bases between the two germline ends. Germline CDR1 is MNHEY and CDR2 is SMNVEV (reference sequence). CDR3 length: 12 amino acids. CDR3 sequence reads: CASRQGLYEQYF. The CDR3 DNA is TGTGCCAGCAGGCAGGGTCTCTACGAGCAGTACTTC.

V is TRBV23-1 and J is TRBJ1-2, with TRBD1 matching over 9 bases. TRBV23-1 is labeled an ORF, and its function is uncertain. CDR3 size: 15 residues. The J segment lost 2 bases and the V segment lost 3 bases, leaving 4 bases of the junction unmatched. The chain's CDR3 is CASSQPGQGNYGYTF. In DNA, the CDR3 is TGCGCCAGCAGTCAGCCCGGACAGGGGAACTATGGCTACACCTTC.